A selection of T cell receptor beta chains follows, all from one sample in a study of STAT3 mutations in large granular lymphocyte leukemia. This table comes from immunoSEQ multiplex PCR, and its TCRdb copy is limited to in-frame clones, with some not included. The repertoire has 35,000 or so clones, roughly 84% of them found once; the top ten carry approximately 0.42%. Sequencing was performed on PBMCs. All receptors derive from a human donor with T large granular lymphocyte leukemia. Some clones in this sample may be carry-over from other donors' samples. Both conserved end residues are part of each CDR3. A D gene is named only where the DNA matches it firmly. The size entry is marked missing in some rows and otherwise reads once, few, many or a size class.

CDR3 length: 15; D gene: TRBD1; J gene: TRBJ2-7; V gene: TRBV6-5; clone size: .; CDR3 DNA: TGTGCCAGCAGTCCCACCGGACAGGCCTCTTGGGAGCAGTACTTC; CDR3 protein: CASSPTGQASWEQYF
CDR3 length: 15; D gene: TRBD1; J gene: TRBJ2-5; V gene: TRBV5-1; clone size: once; CDR3 DNA: TGCGCCAGCAGCCCGGGACAGGGGGCCCAAGAGACCCAGTACTTC; CDR3 protein: CASSPGQGAQETQYF
CDR3 length: 13; D gene: .; J gene: TRBJ2-5; V gene: TRBV9; clone size: few; CDR3 DNA: TGTGCCAGCGGGTTCGGTATGGAAGAGACCCAGTACTTC; CDR3 protein: CASGFGMEETQYF
CDR3 length: 13; D gene: .; J gene: TRBJ1-2; V gene: TRBV6-1; clone size: once; CDR3 DNA: TGTGCCAGCATGACCCGGAGGTTGTATGGCTACACCTTC; CDR3 protein: CASMTRRLYGYTF
CDR3 length: 16; D gene: .; J gene: TRBJ1-1; V gene: TRBV7-9; clone size: .; CDR3 DNA: TGTGCCAGCAGCTCTATACTCATCCCTGGGAACACTGAAGCTTTCTTT; CDR3 protein: CASSSILIPGNTEAFF
CDR3 length: 11; D gene: TRBD2; J gene: TRBJ2-3; V gene: TRBV5-4; clone size: .; CDR3 DNA: TGTGCCAGCAGCTTCCGCGGGGGATGGTATTTT; CDR3 protein: CASSFRGGWYF
CDR3 length: 15; D gene: TRBD2; J gene: TRBJ2-3; V gene: TRBV27; clone size: .; CDR3 DNA: TGTGCCAGCCAGGGACTAGCGGAACACACAGATACGCAGTATTTT; CDR3 protein: CASQGLAEHTDTQYF
CDR3 length: 16; D gene: .; J gene: TRBJ2-7; V gene: TRBV5-1; clone size: .; CDR3 DNA: TGCGCCAGCAGCAGTTCTGGGGGGGCGGTGAGGGGCGAGCAGTACTTC; CDR3 protein: CASSSSGGAVRGEQYF
CDR3 length: 16; D gene: .; J gene: TRBJ2-1; V gene: TRBV5-6; clone size: once; CDR3 DNA: TGTGCCAGCAGCTTGGAGCAGGTTAGCTCCTACAATGAGCAGTTCTTC; CDR3 protein: CASSLEQVSSYNEQFF
CDR3 length: 14; D gene: .; J gene: TRBJ1-2; V gene: TRBV5-4; clone size: once; CDR3 DNA: TGTGCCAGCTTCCCTCACGGGGTGAGATATGGCTACACCTTC; CDR3 protein: CASFPHGVRYGYTF
CDR3 length: 16; D gene: .; J gene: TRBJ2-1; V gene: TRBV5-1; clone size: .; CDR3 DNA: TGCGCCAGCAGCTTGGGGGATTGGAGCTCCTACAATGAGCAGTTCTTC; CDR3 protein: CASSLGDWSSYNEQFF
CDR3 length: 13; D gene: .; J gene: TRBJ2-5; V gene: TRBV13; clone size: .; CDR3 DNA: TGTGCCAGCAGAAGGGGGGGCGGTGAGACCCAGTACTTC; CDR3 protein: CASRRGGGETQYF
CDR3 length: 14; D gene: .; J gene: TRBJ2-2; V gene: TRBV29-1; clone size: .; CDR3 DNA: TGCAGCGTTGAGCAACAGGGATTCGCCGGGGAGCTGTTTTTT; CDR3 protein: CSVEQQGFAGELFF
CDR3 length: 15; D gene: .; J gene: TRBJ2-4; V gene: TRBV4-1; clone size: .; CDR3 DNA: TGCGCCAGCAGCCAAGATCAAACAGTCAAAAACATTCAGTACTTC; CDR3 protein: CASSQDQTVKNIQYF
CDR3 length: 16; D gene: TRBD1; J gene: TRBJ1-5; V gene: TRBV6-6; clone size: .; CDR3 DNA: TGTGCCAGCAGTGGGGGACAGGCCAATAGCAATCAGCCCCAGCATTTT; CDR3 protein: CASSGGQANSNQPQHF
CDR3 length: 16; D gene: TRBD1; J gene: TRBJ1-2; V gene: TRBV30; clone size: few; CDR3 DNA: TGTGCCTGGAGTAGGACAGGGGTTAGGGGGGGCTATGGCTACACCTTC; CDR3 protein: CAWSRTGVRGGYGYTF
CDR3 length: 15; D gene: TRBD2; J gene: TRBJ2-1; V gene: TRBV5-4; clone size: .; CDR3 DNA: TGTGCCAGCACGTGGGCGGGGGGCCAGAACAATGAGCAGTTCTTC; CDR3 protein: CASTWAGGQNNEQFF
CDR3 length: 15; D gene: .; J gene: TRBJ2-1; V gene: TRBV6-6; clone size: .; CDR3 DNA: TGTGCCAGCAGTTGGGGGACTGACATATACAATGAGCAGTTCTTC; CDR3 protein: CASSWGTDIYNEQFF
CDR3 length: 18; D gene: .; J gene: TRBJ2-3; V gene: TRBV11-2; clone size: .; CDR3 DNA: TGTGCCAGCAGCTTAGCCCGACAGAACTGGAAAACCACAGATACGCAGTATTTT; CDR3 protein: CASSLARQNWKTTDTQYF
CDR3 length: 14; D gene: TRBD1; J gene: TRBJ2-3; V gene: TRBV7-9; clone size: once; CDR3 DNA: TGTGCCAGCAGCTTGACAGGGTCGATGGATACGCAGTATTTT; CDR3 protein: CASSLTGSMDTQYF
CDR3 length: 14; D gene: TRBD1; J gene: TRBJ2-7; V gene: TRBV18; clone size: .; CDR3 DNA: TGTGCCAGCTCACCGGGACAGGGTACCTACGAGCAGTACTTC; CDR3 protein: CASSPGQGTYEQYF
CDR3 length: 13; D gene: .; J gene: TRBJ2-7; V gene: TRBV5-1; clone size: few; CDR3 DNA: TGCGCCAGCAGCCCCGACACCCCCTACGAGCAGTACTTC; CDR3 protein: CASSPDTPYEQYF
CDR3 length: 13; D gene: .; J gene: TRBJ1-4; V gene: TRBV4-3; clone size: .; CDR3 DNA: TGCGCCAGCAGCCACGAACCCGGGACCGTCCTGTTTTTT; CDR3 protein: CASSHEPGTVLFF
CDR3 length: 11; D gene: .; J gene: TRBJ1-1; V gene: TRBV20-1; clone size: .; CDR3 DNA: TGCAGTGCGAGGACAGACACTGAAGCTTTCTTT; CDR3 protein: CSARTDTEAFF
CDR3 length: 19; D gene: TRBD2; J gene: TRBJ2-2; V gene: TRBV2; clone size: .; CDR3 DNA: TGTGCCAGCAGTACCTCCGAGGGACTAGCGGGGGCCCACACCGGGGAGCTGTTTTTT; CDR3 protein: CASSTSEGLAGAHTGELFF
CDR3 length: 12; D gene: .; J gene: TRBJ1-5; V gene: TRBV7-9; clone size: .; CDR3 DNA: TGTGCCAGCAGCTTAGCGTCGGGGTCCCAGCATTTT; CDR3 protein: CASSLASGSQHF
CDR3 length: 15; D gene: .; J gene: TRBJ1-1; V gene: TRBV27; clone size: once; CDR3 DNA: TGTGCCAGCAGCACCCACGGCAGGGTTAGCACTGAAGCTTTCTTT; CDR3 protein: CASSTHGRVSTEAFF
CDR3 length: 12; D gene: TRBD1; J gene: TRBJ2-7; V gene: TRBV30; clone size: .; CDR3 DNA: TGTGCCTGGGGACAGGGGCCCTACGAGCAGTACTTC; CDR3 protein: CAWGQGPYEQYF